The 21 T cell receptor beta chains below were found in one sample sequenced in a study of OX40 agonist ivuxolimab in advanced cancers. Only in-frame clones appear in the TCRdb table, and some are missing; sequencing was by immunoSEQ multiplex PCR. The sample includes 100,000 or so clones, roughly 90% of them seen just once. Sequenced material: CD4+ or CD8+ T cells sorted from blood, taken in a trial of the OX40 agonist ivuxolimab. These receptors were collected from an adult with an advanced solid tumor such as melanoma, head and neck, liver or kidney cancer.

This chain connects TRBV10-3 to TRBJ2-1; D is unclear. Trimming left V 8 bases short and J 0 bases short, with 14 bases between. The CDR3 consists of 15 residues. Germline V gene data show CDR1 as ENHRY and CDR2 as SYGVKD. The CDR3 DNA follows: TGTGCCATCTCTGTCGCCGCTAACTCCTACAATGAGCAGTTCTTC. It translates to CAISVAANSYNEQFF.

This rearrangement joins TRBV5-5 to TRBJ1-2; possible D gene TRBD1, 5 bases. V shed 3 bases and J shed 10 bases, with 13 bases lying between them. This CDR3 has 12 residues. The germline gives CDR1 SGHKS, CDR2 YYEKEE (reference sequence). The CDR3 coding sequence is TGTGCCAGCAGCTCACCTGACAGATCCTACACCTTC. This codes for CASSSPDRSYTF.

The chain links TRBV11-2 to TRBJ2-7; 8 bases line up with TRBD1. V was clipped by 3 bases and J by 2 bases; unmatched bases: 6. The CDR3 has 15 amino acids. Germline assignment: CDR1 SGHAT and CDR2 FQNNGV. The CDR3 DNA sequence: TGTGCCAGCAGCTTGAGGACAGGGTTGGCCTACGAGCAGTACTTC. Amino acids: CASSLRTGLAYEQYF.

V and J are TRBV30 and TRBJ2-5; perhaps TRBD2 as D (5 bases). This CDR3 is built from 13 residues. Per germline, CDR1 GTSNPN and CDR2 SVGIG (reference sequence). The V end lost 2 bases, the J end lost 5 bases, and 12 bases lay between the germline ends. This CDR3 reads CAWSRASFETQYF. CDR3 DNA sequence: TGTGCCTGGAGTCGGGCTAGCTTCGAGACCCAGTACTTC. Filled out from reference TRBV30 and TRBJ2-5, the complete variable domain reads SQTIHQWPATLVQPVGSPLSLECTVEGTSNPNLYWYRQAAGRGLQLLFYSVGIGQISSEVPQNLSASRPQDRQFILSSKKLLLSDSGFYLCAWSRASFETQYFGPGTRLLVL.

This CDR3 is CASSSGLAYEQYF. CDR3 coding DNA: TGCGCCAGCAGCTCCGGACTAGCGTACGAGCAGTACTTC. This chain links TRBV5-1 with TRBJ2-7; 9 positions agree with TRBD2. The CDR3 consists of 13 residues. Germline CDR1 SGHRS, CDR2 YFSETQ. J was trimmed by 4 bases and V by 3 bases; bases with no gene match: 2.

This clone was seen just once. CDR3 residues: CAVKRGAGADTGELFF. The CDR3 nucleotides read TGTGCCGTAAAGAGGGGAGCGGGAGCGGACACCGGGGAGCTGTTTTTT. The chain joins TRBV19 to TRBJ2-2; 8 positions agree with TRBD2. The V gene end was trimmed by 11 bases and the J gene end by 3 bases; junction bases not matched to a gene: 14. Germline loops: CDR1 LNHDA, CDR2 SQIVND (reference sequence). This CDR3 spans 16 amino acids.

This chain connects TRBV5-6 to TRBJ1-1; D is unresolved. The CDR3 spans 14 residues. V was cut by 3 bases and J by 0 bases, with 9 bases left in between. The germline V gene encodes CDR1 SGHDT and CDR2 YYEEEE. CDR3 sequence: CASSWTGVNTEAFF. The CDR3 DNA reads as TGTGCCAGCAGCTGGACCGGGGTGAACACTGAAGCTTTCTTT.

The chain joins TRBV2 to TRBJ2-5; perhaps TRBD2 as D (5 bases). The V gene's germline CDR1 is SNHLY and CDR2 FYNNEI. With 6 bases removed from V and 2 bases from J, the gap between germline ends came to 13 bases. The CDR3 runs to 14 residues. The CDR3 loop is CASSPGLEQETQYF. CDR3 coding DNA: TGTGCCAGCAGCCCAGGACTCGAACAAGAGACCCAGTACTTC.

The CDR3 is CASTSSYNEQFF. CDR3 in DNA: TGTGCCAGCACCTCAAGTTACAATGAGCAGTTCTTC. This sequence joins TRBV7-2 and TRBJ2-1, with unresolved D. The CDR3 is 12 residues long. CDR1 is SGHTA, CDR2 FQGNSA, per germline. The V gene lost 7 bases and the J gene lost 4 bases, with 8 bases spanning the gap.

For this clone: The junction shows a germline mismatch at one end, possibly a read error. The chain uses TRBV27 and TRBJ2-7; TRBD1 matches 9 bases. The germline gives CDR1 MNHEY, CDR2 SMNVEV (reference sequence). CDR3 length: 15 amino acids. The CDR3 here is CAGSFPGQGVYEQYF. DNA for the CDR3: TGTGCCGGCAGTTTCCCGGGACAGGGCGTCTACGAGCAGTACTTC.

The chain uses TRBV28 and TRBJ1-3; D is ambiguous. V was clipped by 4 bases and J by 2 bases, with 9 bases between them. Germline values: CDR1 MDHEN, CDR2 SYDVKM. The CDR3 length is 14 residues. CDR3 DNA: TGTGCCAGCAGTTCCCTCGAGACTGGAAACACCATATATTTT. Encoded protein: CASSSLETGNTIYF.

The chain carries TRBV5-6 and TRBJ1-5; the D gene is possibly TRBD1 (6 bases). Germline V lookup: CDR1 SGHDT, CDR2 YYEEEE. V lost 0 bases, J lost 6 bases, and 13 bases lay in between. The CDR3 runs 15 residues. The CDR3 sequence is CASSLALGAGQPQHF. Here the CDR3 DNA reads TGTGCCAGCAGCTTGGCCCTGGGGGCAGGTCAGCCCCAGCATTTT. Based on the CDR3 plus reference TRBV5-6 and TRBJ1-5, the full variable domain is DAGVTQSPTHLIKTRGQQVTLRCSPKSGHDTVSWYQQALGQGPQFIFQYYEEEERQRGNFPDRFSGHQFPNYSSELNVNALLLGDSALYLCASSLALGAGQPQHFGDGTRLSIL.

The rearrangement joins TRBV6-6 to TRBJ1-2; D is ambiguous. CDR1 is MNHNY and CDR2 is SVGAGI in the germline V gene (reference sequence). The CDR3 extends over 13 amino acids. Trimming took off 10 bases at V and 7 bases at J, with 19 bases between the two ends. The CDR3 sequence is CAIFNYERTGYTF. CDR3 nucleotides: TGTGCCATCTTTAACTATGAGCGGACTGGCTACACCTTC.

This chain joins TRBV10-2 and TRBJ1-1; D uncertain. Germline V gene lookup returns CDR1 WSHSY and CDR2 SAAADI. Trimming took 4 bases from V and 4 from J, leaving 10 bases between them. The CDR3 contains 13 residues. The CDR3 DNA is TGCGCCAGCAGTGGGGAGGCGGGCACTGAAGCTTTCTTT. This translates into CASSGEAGTEAFF.

The rearrangement links TRBV15 to TRBJ1-1; 10 nucleotides align to TRBD1. Germline V gene data show CDR1 as LNHNV and CDR2 as YYDKDF (reference sequence). With 3 bases clipped from V and 5 bases from J, the junction kept 3 bases outside the gene matches. This CDR3 spans 14 amino acids. This CDR3 is CATSSGQGETEAFF. CDR3 DNA: TGTGCCACCAGCAGTGGACAGGGGGAGACTGAAGCTTTCTTT.

This chain's CDR3 is CASRSSLGETQYF. DNA for the CDR3: TGTGCCAGCCGCAGCTCCTTGGGGGAGACCCAGTACTTC. The rearrangement uses TRBV7-6 and TRBJ2-5; no definite D call. This CDR3 is 13 amino acids long. From germline, CDR1 is SGHVS and CDR2 FNYEAQ. V lost 8 bases to trimming and J lost 5 bases, with 15 bases between them. The full variable domain, its missing parts supplied by reference TRBV7-6 and TRBJ2-5, is GAGVSQSPRYKVTKRGQDVALRCDPISGHVSLYWYRQALGQGPEFLTYFNYEAQQDKSGLPNDRFSAERPEGSISTLTIQRTEQRDSAMYRCASRSSLGETQYFGPGTRLLVL.

The chain couples TRBV28 to TRBJ2-7; TRBD1 is a possible D gene (5 bases). Germline V CDR1 and CDR2: MDHEN, SYDVKM. CDR3 length: 15 residues. With 2 bases removed from V and 1 base from J, the gap between germline ends came to 12 bases. CDR3 DNA: TGTGCCAGCAGTTTAGTCAGGGATAGTTCCTACGAGCAGTACTTC. It is translated as CASSLVRDSSYEQYF.

The rearrangement joins TRBV6-1 to TRBJ1-2; maybe TRBD1 (6 bases). Germline V gives CDR1 MNHNS, CDR2 SASEGT. The length of the CDR3 is 16 residues. Trimming shortened V by 4 bases and J by 4 bases, and 19 bases separated the two germline ends. CDR3 region: CASSARGSGQIYGYTF. In DNA, the CDR3 is TGTGCCAGCAGTGCCCGGGGTTCGGGACAAATCTATGGCTACACCTTC.

The chain links TRBV4-1 to TRBJ1-1; D is undetermined. V gave up 1 base and J gave up 4 bases, with 16 bases separating them. Germline CDR1 MGHRA, CDR2 YSYEKL. The CDR3 sequence is 16 residues long. CDR3: CASSQVINPGPTEAFF. The DNA for the CDR3 is TGCGCCAGCAGCCAAGTAATAAACCCCGGGCCCACTGAAGCTTTCTTT.

The chain combines TRBV27 with TRBJ2-3; D is unresolved. This CDR3 region has 11 residues. V was trimmed by 7 bases and J by 6 bases, leaving 8 bases between them. The germline CDR1 and CDR2 sequences are MNHEY and SMNVEV (reference sequence). CDR3 in amino acids: CASTKGDTQYF. The DNA of the CDR3 is TGTGCCAGCACGAAGGGTGATACGCAGTATTTT.

The V gene is TRBV7-6, the J gene TRBJ2-7, with 9 positions matching TRBD2. Germline-derived CDR1 and CDR2 are SGHVS and FNYEAQ. The junction had 9 bases not matched to a gene; V was cut back by 5 bases and J by 7 bases. The CDR3 covers 14 residues. The CDR3 bases are TGTGCCAGCAGCCCTAGGGGCGGGGGGGGTGAGCAGTACTTC. Translating it yields CASSPRGGGGEQYF.